This TCR beta chain is drawn from a study of tumor-infiltrating lymphocytes in localized non-small cell lung cancer. Overall study: Resected tumor was paired with non-adjacent uninvolved lung from the same patient.

About this clone itself: As yet, its antigen is unknown.

Assay: immunoSEQ multiplex PCR; the TCRdb copy retains only in-frame clones and omits some. Seen here are around 21,000 clones, 70% to 80% observed once, and the top ten hold 3.4%. Germline V gene lookup returns CDR1 SGHVT and CDR2 SQSDAQ. This CDR3 spans 13 amino acids. V was cut by 5 bases and J by 7 bases, with 15 bases left in between. General study findings and limits: No link was found between tumor T-cell fraction and recurrence-free survival. Available tissue quantity limited TCR sequencing to a patient subset. No T-cell fraction difference was seen between IM1 and IM2 tumors.

The chain couples TRBV7-4 to TRBJ2-7; D uncertain. Sequences were obtained from lung tumor tissue. This receptor was identified in a human donor with non-small cell lung cancer. CDR3 DNA: TGTGCCAGCAGCCAGAAGGACGCGGTGGAGCAGTACTTC. It is translated as CASSQKDAVEQYF.